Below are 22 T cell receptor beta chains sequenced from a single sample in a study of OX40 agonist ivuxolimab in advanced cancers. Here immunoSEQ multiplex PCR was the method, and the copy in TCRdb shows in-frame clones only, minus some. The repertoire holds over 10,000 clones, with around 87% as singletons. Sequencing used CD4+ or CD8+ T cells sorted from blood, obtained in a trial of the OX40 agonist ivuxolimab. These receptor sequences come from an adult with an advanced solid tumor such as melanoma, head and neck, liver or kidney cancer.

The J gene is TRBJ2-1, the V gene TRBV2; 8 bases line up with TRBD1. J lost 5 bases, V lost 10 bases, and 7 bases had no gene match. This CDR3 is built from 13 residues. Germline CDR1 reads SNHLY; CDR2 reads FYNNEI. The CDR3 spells CAIQGAYNNEQFF. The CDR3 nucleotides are TGTGCCATCCAGGGGGCTTATAACAATGAGCAGTTCTTC.

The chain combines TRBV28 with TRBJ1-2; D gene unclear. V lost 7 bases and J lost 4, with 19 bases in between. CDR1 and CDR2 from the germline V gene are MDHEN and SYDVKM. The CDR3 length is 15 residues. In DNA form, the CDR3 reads TGTGCCAGCATCCCCCTCTTGACGGACCTCTATGGCTACACCTTC. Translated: CASIPLLTDLYGYTF.

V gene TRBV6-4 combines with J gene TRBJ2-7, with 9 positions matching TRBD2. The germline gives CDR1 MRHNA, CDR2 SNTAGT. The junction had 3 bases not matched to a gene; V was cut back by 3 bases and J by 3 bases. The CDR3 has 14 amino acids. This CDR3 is CASSEEAGGYEQYF. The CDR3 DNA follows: TGTGCCAGCAGTGAAGAAGCGGGAGGCTACGAGCAGTACTTC.

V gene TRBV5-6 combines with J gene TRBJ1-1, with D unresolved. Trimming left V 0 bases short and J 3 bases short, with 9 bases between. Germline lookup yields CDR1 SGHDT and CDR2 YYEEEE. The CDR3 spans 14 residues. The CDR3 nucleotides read TGTGCCAGCAGCTTGGGGCAGGCGTACACTGAAGCTTTCTTT. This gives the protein CASSLGQAYTEAFF.

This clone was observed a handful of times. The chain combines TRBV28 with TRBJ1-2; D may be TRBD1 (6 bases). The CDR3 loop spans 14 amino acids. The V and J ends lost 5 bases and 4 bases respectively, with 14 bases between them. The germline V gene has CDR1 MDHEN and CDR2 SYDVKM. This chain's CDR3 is CASSPLDSSYGYTF. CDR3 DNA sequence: TGTGCCAGCAGTCCCCTGGACAGCTCCTATGGCTACACCTTC.

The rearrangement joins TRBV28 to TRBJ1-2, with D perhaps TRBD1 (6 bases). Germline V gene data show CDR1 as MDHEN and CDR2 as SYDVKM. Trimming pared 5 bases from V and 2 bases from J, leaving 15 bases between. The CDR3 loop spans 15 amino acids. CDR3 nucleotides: TGTGCCAGCAGTCCATCCCCCACAGGGAACTATGGCTACACCTTC. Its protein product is CASSPSPTGNYGYTF.

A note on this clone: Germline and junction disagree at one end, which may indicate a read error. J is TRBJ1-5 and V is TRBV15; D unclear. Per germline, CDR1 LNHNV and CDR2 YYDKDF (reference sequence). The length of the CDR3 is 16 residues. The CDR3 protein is CATSRDGRQQFQSQHF. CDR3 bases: TGTGCCACCAGCAGAGATGGGCGGCAGCAATTTCAGTCCCAGCATTTT. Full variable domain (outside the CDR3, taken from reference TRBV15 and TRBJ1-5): DAMVIQNPRYQVTQFGKPVTLSCSQTLNHNVMYWYQQKSSQAPKLLFHYYDKDFNNEADTPDNFQSRRPNTSFCFLDIRSPGLGDTAMYLCATSRDGRQQFQSQHFGDGTRLSIL.

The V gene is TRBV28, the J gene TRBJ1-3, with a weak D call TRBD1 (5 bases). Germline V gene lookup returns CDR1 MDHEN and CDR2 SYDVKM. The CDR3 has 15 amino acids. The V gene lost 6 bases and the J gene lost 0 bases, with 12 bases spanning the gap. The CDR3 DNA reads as TGTGCCAGCAGCTCCGACAGCTTCTCTGGAAACACCATATATTTT. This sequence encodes CASSSDSFSGNTIYF.

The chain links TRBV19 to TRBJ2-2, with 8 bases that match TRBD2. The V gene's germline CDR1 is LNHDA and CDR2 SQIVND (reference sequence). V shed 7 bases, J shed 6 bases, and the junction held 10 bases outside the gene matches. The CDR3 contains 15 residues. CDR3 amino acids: CASNQSPGGAGELFF. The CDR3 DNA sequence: TGTGCCAGTAACCAATCCCCCGGGGGGGCCGGGGAGCTGTTTTTT. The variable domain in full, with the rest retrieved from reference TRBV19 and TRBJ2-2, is DGGITQSPKYLFRKEGQNVTLSCEQNLNHDAMYWYRQDPGQGLRLIYYSQIVNDFQKGDIAEGYSVSREKKESFPLTVTSAQKNPTAFYLCASNQSPGGAGELFFGEGSRLTVL.

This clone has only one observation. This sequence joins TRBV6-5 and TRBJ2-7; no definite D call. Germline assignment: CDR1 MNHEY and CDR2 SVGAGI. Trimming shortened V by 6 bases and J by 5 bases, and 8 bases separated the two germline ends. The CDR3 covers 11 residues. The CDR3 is CASRAPHEQYF. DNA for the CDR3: TGTGCCAGCAGAGCCCCCCACGAGCAGTACTTC.

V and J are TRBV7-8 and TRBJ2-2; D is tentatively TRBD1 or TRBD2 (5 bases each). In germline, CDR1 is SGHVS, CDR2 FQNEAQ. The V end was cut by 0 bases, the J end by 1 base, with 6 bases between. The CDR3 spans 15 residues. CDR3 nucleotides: TGTGCCAGCAGCTTAGCGGGGGTGAACACCGGGGAGCTGTTTTTT. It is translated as CASSLAGVNTGELFF. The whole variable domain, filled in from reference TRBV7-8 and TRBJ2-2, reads GAGVSQSPRYKVAKRGQDVALRCDPISGHVSLFWYQQALGQGPEFLTYFQNEAQLDKSGLPSDRFFAERPEGSVSTLKIQRTQQEDSAVYLCASSLAGVNTGELFFGEGSRLTVL.

The chain's CDR3 is CASSIGSQPQHF. The CDR3 DNA is TGTGCCAGTAGTATTGGGAGTCAGCCCCAGCATTTT. This sequence joins TRBV19 and TRBJ1-5; D is ambiguous. Germline V gives CDR1 LNHDA, CDR2 SQIVND (reference sequence). V was cut by 3 bases and J by 6 bases, with 6 bases left in between. The CDR3 is 12 amino acids.

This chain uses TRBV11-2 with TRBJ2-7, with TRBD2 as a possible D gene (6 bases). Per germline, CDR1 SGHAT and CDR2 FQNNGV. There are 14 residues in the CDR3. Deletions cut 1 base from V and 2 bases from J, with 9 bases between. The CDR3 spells CASSLGGTPYEQYF. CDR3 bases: TGTGCCAGCAGCTTAGGCGGGACCCCCTACGAGCAGTACTTC.

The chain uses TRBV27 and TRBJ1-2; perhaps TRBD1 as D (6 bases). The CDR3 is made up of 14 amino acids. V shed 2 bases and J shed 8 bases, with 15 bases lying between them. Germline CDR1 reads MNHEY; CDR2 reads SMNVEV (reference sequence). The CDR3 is CASSLGMGGEGYTF. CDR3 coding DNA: TGTGCCAGCAGTTTAGGAATGGGGGGCGAAGGCTACACCTTC.

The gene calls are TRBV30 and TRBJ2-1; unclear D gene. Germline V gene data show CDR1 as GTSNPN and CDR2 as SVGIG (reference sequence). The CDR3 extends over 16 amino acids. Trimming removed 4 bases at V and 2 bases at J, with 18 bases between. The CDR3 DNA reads TGTGCCTGGAACCGCCCTGGGCACCAGACCTACAATGAGCAGTTCTTC. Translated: CAWNRPGHQTYNEQFF. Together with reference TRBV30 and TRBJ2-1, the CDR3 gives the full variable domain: SQTIHQWPATLVQPVGSPLSLECTVEGTSNPNLYWYRQAAGRGLQLLFYSVGIGQISSEVPQNLSASRPQDRQFILSSKKLLLSDSGFYLCAWNRPGHQTYNEQFFGPGTRLTVL.

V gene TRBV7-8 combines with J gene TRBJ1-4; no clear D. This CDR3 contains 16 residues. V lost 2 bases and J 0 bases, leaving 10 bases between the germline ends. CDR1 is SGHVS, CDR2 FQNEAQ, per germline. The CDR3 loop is CASSLMGFATNEKLFF. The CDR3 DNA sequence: TGTGCCAGCAGCTTAATGGGGTTTGCAACTAATGAAAAACTGTTTTTT.

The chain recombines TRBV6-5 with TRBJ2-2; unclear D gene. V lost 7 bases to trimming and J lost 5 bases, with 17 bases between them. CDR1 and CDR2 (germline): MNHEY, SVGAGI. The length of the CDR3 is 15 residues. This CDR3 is CASKSGQRRTGELFF. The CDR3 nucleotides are TGTGCCAGCAAGTCCGGGCAGCGTCGTACCGGGGAGCTGTTTTTT.

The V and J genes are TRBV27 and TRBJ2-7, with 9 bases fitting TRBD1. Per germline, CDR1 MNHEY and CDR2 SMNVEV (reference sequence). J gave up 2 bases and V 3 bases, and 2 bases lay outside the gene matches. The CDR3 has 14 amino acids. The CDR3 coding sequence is TGTGCCAGCAGTTTCCGGGACAGGGCCTACGAGCAGTACTTC. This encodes CASSFRDRAYEQYF.

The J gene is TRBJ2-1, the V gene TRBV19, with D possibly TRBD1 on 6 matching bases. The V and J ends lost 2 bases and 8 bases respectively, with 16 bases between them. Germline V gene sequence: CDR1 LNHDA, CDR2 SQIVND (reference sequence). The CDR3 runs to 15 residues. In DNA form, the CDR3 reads TGTGCCAGTAGTATACGGCAGGGGCTAATTTATGAGCAGTTCTTC. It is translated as CASSIRQGLIYEQFF.

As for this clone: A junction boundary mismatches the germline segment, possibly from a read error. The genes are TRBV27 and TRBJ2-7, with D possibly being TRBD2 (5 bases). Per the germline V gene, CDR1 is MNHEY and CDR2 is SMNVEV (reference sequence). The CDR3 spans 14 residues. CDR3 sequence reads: CASRLSPGSYEQYF. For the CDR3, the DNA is TGTGCCAGCCGTTTGAGCCCTGGGAGCTACGAGCAGTACTTC.

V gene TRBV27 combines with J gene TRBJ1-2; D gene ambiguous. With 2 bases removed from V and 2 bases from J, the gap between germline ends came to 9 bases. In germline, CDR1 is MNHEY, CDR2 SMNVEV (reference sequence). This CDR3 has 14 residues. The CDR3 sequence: CASSLRGVNYGYTF. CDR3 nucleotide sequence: TGTGCCAGCAGTTTACGCGGAGTCAACTATGGCTACACCTTC.

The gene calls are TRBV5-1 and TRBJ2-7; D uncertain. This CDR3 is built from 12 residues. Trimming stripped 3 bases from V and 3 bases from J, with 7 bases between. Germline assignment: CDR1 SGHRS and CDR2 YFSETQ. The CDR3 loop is CASSSNHYEQYF. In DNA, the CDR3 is TGCGCCAGCAGCTCTAATCACTACGAGCAGTACTTC.